These 17 T cell receptor beta chains share one sample of origin, sequenced in a study of T-cell memory formation after mild COVID-19. TCRdb processed the 5' RACE reads anew with MiXCR; each CDR3 protein has one entry. Of roughly 130,000 distinct CDR3 sequences in the sample, approximately 15% were seen once. Sequencing was performed on PBMCs or a T cell subset sorted from them (not recorded which). The origin of the receptors is an adult woman who had mild COVID-19 (a few samples of this study predate the infection). Cell type and time point are not known.

V usage is TRBV4-2 and J usage is TRBJ2-7; TRBD1 might be the D (5 bases). Germline V gene data show CDR1 as LGHNA and CDR2 as YNFKEQ. The CDR3 loop spans 13 amino acids. V was pared by 0 bases and J by 3 bases, with 6 bases between. CDR3 residues: CASSQDQGYEQYF. The CDR3 DNA is TGTGCCAGCAGCCAAGATCAGGGCTACGAGCAGTACTTC.

This clonotype was counted between two and nine times. The CDR3 coding sequence is TGTGCCAGCAGCAATACCCGGCGCCCATACAATGAGCAGTTCTTC. Translating gives CASSNTRRPYNEQFF. The rearrangement uses TRBV11-1 and TRBJ2-1, with D unresolved. Trimming cost V 5 bases and J 4 bases, with 15 bases left between them. The CDR3 runs to 15 residues. Germline V gene lookup returns CDR1 SGHAT and CDR2 FQDESV (reference sequence).

This clonotype has only one observation. The chain is built from TRBV20-1 and TRBJ1-1; D uncertain. Looked up from germline, CDR1 is DFQATT and CDR2 is SNEGSKA (reference sequence). V was cut by 0 bases and J by 3 bases, with 8 bases left in between. The CDR3 is 13 residues long. In nucleotides, the CDR3 is TGCAGTGCTAGAGATGGGAGGGACACTGAAGCTTTCTTT. As protein: CSARDGRDTEAFF.

In its sample, this clonotype was seen many times. This chain joins TRBV7-9 and TRBJ2-3; no firm D call. V lost 0 bases and J lost 6, with 7 bases in between. CDR3 length: 13 residues. CDR1 and CDR2 from the germline V gene are SEHNR and FQNEAQ (reference sequence). The CDR3 nucleotides are TGTGCCAGCAGCTTAGCGTTAACCGATACGCAGTATTTT. Amino acids: CASSLALTDTQYF.

The genes are TRBV6-5 and TRBJ2-1; TRBD2 matches 10 bases. The CDR3 extends over 19 amino acids. V gave up 0 bases and J gave up 0 bases; unmatched junction bases: 8. Germline CDR1 and CDR2: MNHEY and SVGAGI. DNA of the CDR3: TGTGCCAGCAGTTACTCGAGCCTAGCGGGGGTCGTCTCCTACAATGAGCAGTTCTTC. Translation gives CASSYSSLAGVVSYNEQFF.

The chain uses TRBV2 and TRBJ2-4; TRBD1 aligns across 10 bases. The junction had 2 bases not matched to a gene; V was cut back by 5 bases and J by 4 bases. The CDR3 contains 14 residues. CDR1 is SNHLY and CDR2 is FYNNEI in the germline V gene. CDR3 sequence (DNA): TGTGCCAGCAGTTCGGGACAGGGGAAAAACATTCAGTACTTC. This sequence encodes CASSSGQGKNIQYF.

The rearrangement joins TRBV6-5 to TRBJ1-2; tentatively, D is TRBD1 (6 bases). Germline V CDR1 and CDR2: MNHEY, SVGAGI. This CDR3 comprises 13 residues. Trimming took off 6 bases at V and 7 bases at J, with 15 bases between the two ends. In DNA, the CDR3 is TGTGCCAGCAGGCAACCAGGGGAGGCTGGCTACACCTTC. Its protein is CASRQPGEAGYTF.

This clonotype was counted a few times. This chain joins TRBV5-5 and TRBJ2-7; D may be TRBD1 (6 bases). Germline V gene data show CDR1 as SGHKS and CDR2 as YYEKEE (reference sequence). Trimming pared 5 bases from V and 2 bases from J, leaving 17 bases between. This CDR3 is 15 amino acids long. CDR3 sequence: CASRSAPQGAYEQYF. CDR3 bases: TGTGCCAGCAGATCGGCGCCACAGGGTGCCTACGAGCAGTACTTC.

This clonotype was seen more than once but under ten times. The chain links TRBV7-2 to TRBJ2-3; D unresolved. Trimming shortened V by 5 bases and J by 5 bases, and 20 bases separated the two germline ends. This CDR3 comprises 16 residues. Looked up from germline, CDR1 is SGHTA and CDR2 is FQGNSA. CDR3 nucleotides: TGTGCCAGCAGCCTAAGTCCCCCGGCGGTAGGAGATACGCAGTATTTT. This encodes CASSLSPPAVGDTQYF.

V is TRBV27 and J is TRBJ2-1; D is perhaps TRBD2 (6 bases). The CDR3 length is 14 residues. Trimming took 2 bases from V and 5 from J, leaving 10 bases between them. CDR1 and CDR2 from the germline V gene are MNHEY and SMNVEV (reference sequence). This CDR3 reads CASSLAGRHNEQFF. Here the CDR3 DNA reads TGTGCCAGCAGTTTAGCCGGGAGACACAATGAGCAGTTCTTC.

This clonotype has ten or more counts. DNA for the CDR3: TGTGCCAGCAGCCAAGCAGGGACAGTGTTTCCTTACGAGCAGTACTTC. This translates into CASSQAGTVFPYEQYF. J is TRBJ2-7 and V is TRBV7-9, with 7 bases fitting TRBD1. The CDR3 spans 16 residues. Germline CDR1 is SEHNR and CDR2 is FQNEAQ (reference sequence). The V gene end was trimmed by 5 bases and the J gene end by 4 bases; junction bases not matched to a gene: 14.

This clonotype was seen only once. V usage is TRBV11-3 and J usage is TRBJ1-1; no firm D call. This CDR3 is 14 amino acids long. Between the trimmed V and J ends, which lost 5 bases and 6 bases, there was a span of 16 bases. CDR1 is SGHNT and CDR2 is YENEEA in the germline V gene. The CDR3 is CASSDGQLGAEAFF. DNA for the CDR3: TGTGCCAGCAGCGATGGGCAGCTAGGCGCTGAAGCTTTCTTT.

Ten or more counts support this clonotype. The rearrangement joins TRBV7-8 to TRBJ2-1; D assignment may be TRBD1 or TRBD2 (6 bases each). The germline V and J ends were trimmed by 1 base and 5 bases, with 12 bases remaining between them. Per germline, CDR1 SGHVS and CDR2 FQNEAQ. This CDR3 comprises 15 residues. CDR3 nucleotide sequence: TGTGCCAGCAGCTTAGTAGCCGGGGGCAACAATGAGCAGTTCTTC. Protein sequence: CASSLVAGGNNEQFF.

The chain carries TRBV14 and TRBJ2-2, with 11 nucleotides matching TRBD1. Germline V lookup: CDR1 SGHDN, CDR2 FVKESK. CDR3 size: 17 residues. J lost 5 bases, V lost 2 bases, and 7 bases had no gene match. CDR3 loop: CASSQLGQGAFTGELFF. The CDR3, as DNA: TGTGCCAGCAGCCAACTTGGACAGGGGGCGTTTACCGGGGAGCTGTTTTTT. Full variable domain (remainder filled in from reference TRBV14 and TRBJ2-2): EAGVTQFPSHSVIEKGQTVTLRCDPISGHDNLYWYRRVMGKEIKFLLHFVKESKQDESGMPNNRFLAERTGGTYSTLKVQPAELEDSGVYFCASSQLGQGAFTGELFFGEGSRLTVL.

This clonotype was seen a handful of times. V gene TRBV9 combines with J gene TRBJ2-5, with D perhaps assigned TRBD1 or TRBD2 (6 bases each). CDR1 is SGDLS and CDR2 is YYNGEE in the germline V gene. The CDR3 is made up of 16 amino acids. Trimming pared 2 bases from V and 1 base from J, leaving 15 bases between. The CDR3 sequence is CASSVGAGGPQETQYF. DNA of the CDR3: TGTGCCAGCAGCGTTGGGGCTGGGGGGCCCCAAGAGACCCAGTACTTC.

The chain is built from TRBV7-2 and TRBJ2-1, with no clear D. The CDR3 runs to 15 residues. The ends were cut back, 3 bases at V and 5 bases at J, with 14 bases in the middle. The germline CDR1 and CDR2 sequences are SGHTA and FQGNSA. CDR3 loop: CASSLGSQTHNEQFF. The CDR3, as DNA: TGTGCCAGCAGCTTGGGGTCCCAAACCCACAATGAGCAGTTCTTC.

V is TRBV20-1 and J is TRBJ1-2; 9 bases map to TRBD1. This CDR3 is 18 amino acids long. V lost 0 bases and J lost 3; bases outside the gene matches: 14. Germline loops: CDR1 DFQATT, CDR2 SNEGSKA (reference sequence). The CDR3 spells CSARDFWDREAIDYGYTF. The CDR3 region has the DNA TGCAGTGCTAGAGATTTTTGGGACAGGGAGGCTATCGACTATGGCTACACCTTC.